Shown below are 21 T cell receptor beta chains from a single sample sequenced in a study of identical twins. Each CDR3 protein is one row after TCRdb ran MiXCR on the 5' RACE reads. The table records about 700,000 distinct CDR3 sequences, 8.6% of them present only once. The data were also submitted as part of a second study, on yellow fever vaccine responses in identical twins.

Sequenced: PBMCs. These TCRs come from a woman aged 18-35 years in good health.

This rearrangement joins TRBV3-1 to TRBJ2-5, with 15 bases that match TRBD2. The CDR3 runs to 19 residues. With V trimmed by 10 bases and J by 3 bases, 18 bases remained unmatched. Looked up from germline, CDR1 is LGHDT and CDR2 is YNNKEL (reference sequence). The chain's CDR3 is CAISLGGTSGRLVEETQYF. As DNA, the CDR3 is TGTGCCATCAGTTTAGGTGGGACTAGCGGGAGGTTGGTAGAAGAGACCCAGTACTTC.

The chain uses TRBV11-2 and TRBJ2-7; no clear D gene. CDR3 length: 14 amino acids. V was cut by 1 base and J by 2 bases, with 9 bases left in between. Per the germline V gene, CDR1 is SGHAT and CDR2 is FQNNGV. CDR3 loop: CASSLGSEAYEQYF. In DNA, the CDR3 is TGTGCCAGCAGCTTAGGGTCAGAGGCCTACGAGCAGTACTTC. The entire variable domain, with the rest obtained from reference TRBV11-2 and TRBJ2-7, is as follows: EAGVAQSPRYKIIEKRQSVAFWCNPISGHATLYWYQQILGQGPKLLIQFQNNGVVDDSQLPKDRFSAERLKGVDSTLKIQPAKLEDSAVYLCASSLGSEAYEQYFGPGTRLTVT.

The chain carries TRBV10-3 and TRBJ2-7; D gene unclear. Trimming cost V 7 bases and J 4 bases, with 14 bases left between them. Germline CDR1 and CDR2: ENHRY and SYGVKD. The CDR3 spans 13 residues. The CDR3 DNA sequence: TGTGCCATCAAAGGGCCTCTGGGGTACGAGCAGTACTTC. Translation gives CAIKGPLGYEQYF.

The chain combines TRBV4-3 with TRBJ2-7; TRBD2 matches 11 bases. Per germline, CDR1 LGHNA and CDR2 YSLEER. Unmatched junction bases numbered 10, after V lost 3 bases and J lost 3 bases. The CDR3 loop spans 17 amino acids. Written as DNA, the CDR3 is TGCGCCAGCAGCCAGAGAGTAGCCGGGACTAGCGGCTACGAGCAGTACTTC. It codes for CASSQRVAGTSGYEQYF.

The rearrangement links TRBV15 to TRBJ2-5; TRBD2 might be the D (5 bases). CDR3 length equals 13 residues. V was cut by 5 bases and J by 0 bases, with 7 bases left in between. The germline CDR1 and CDR2 sequences are LNHNV and YYDKDF (reference sequence). CDR3 region: CATSLTNQETQYF. The CDR3 DNA reads TGTGCCACCAGCTTGACTAACCAAGAGACCCAGTACTTC.

This clonotype showed up many times. The V call is TRBV5-1, the J call TRBJ1-6; D call uncertain. The germline V gene encodes CDR1 SGHRS and CDR2 YFSETQ. V was shortened by 0 bases and J by 6 bases, with 10 bases between the two germline ends. The CDR3 runs 15 residues. The CDR3 spells CASSLEATFNSPLHF. For the CDR3, the DNA is TGCGCCAGCAGCTTGGAAGCGACCTTTAATTCACCCCTCCACTTT.

This clonotype was seen more than once but under ten times. The chain has TRBV7-9 and TRBJ2-7; 8 bases map to TRBD2. Germline V gives CDR1 SEHNR, CDR2 FQNEAQ (reference sequence). V was clipped by 4 bases and J by 2 bases; unmatched bases: 4. CDR3 length equals 14 residues. The CDR3 region is CASSSQAGAYEQYF. The DNA for the CDR3 is TGTGCCAGCAGCTCGCAAGCGGGGGCCTACGAGCAGTACTTC.

The gene calls are TRBV9 and TRBJ2-5; D is unresolved. V was clipped by 5 bases and J by 0 bases, with 5 bases between them. Per the germline V gene, CDR1 is SGDLS and CDR2 is YYNGEE. CDR3 length: 12 residues. The CDR3 sequence: CASRKYQETQYF. CDR3 DNA: TGTGCCAGCAGGAAGTACCAAGAGACCCAGTACTTC. Supplemented by reference TRBV9 and TRBJ2-5, the full variable domain reads DSGVTQTPKHLITATGQRVTLRCSPRSGDLSVYWYQQSLDQGLQFLIQYYNGEERAKGNILERFSAQQFPDLHSELNLSSLELGDSALYFCASRKYQETQYFGPGTRLLVL.

The J gene is TRBJ2-2, the V gene TRBV6-1; TRBD1 might be the D (6 bases). Trimming shortened V by 5 bases and J by 4 bases, and 14 bases separated the two germline ends. The germline CDR1 and CDR2 sequences are MNHNS and SASEGT. The CDR3 extends over 15 amino acids. CDR3 residues: CASSRTGLGTGELFF. The CDR3 DNA follows: TGTGCCAGCAGTCGTACAGGGTTGGGCACCGGGGAGCTGTTTTTT.

The chain uses TRBV5-1 and TRBJ2-7; tentatively, D is TRBD2 (5 bases). Trimming shortened V by 3 bases and J by 5 bases, and 15 bases separated the two germline ends. The CDR3 has 14 amino acids. Germline V gene sequence: CDR1 SGHRS, CDR2 YFSETQ. As DNA, the CDR3 is TGCGCCAGCAGCTGGAGGTCTGAGAAAGACGAGCAGTACTTC. Residues: CASSWRSEKDEQYF.

This clonotype was seen only a few times. V gene TRBV3-1 combines with J gene TRBJ2-1; weak D call: TRBD2 (6 bases). The CDR3 has 15 amino acids. CDR1 is LGHDT, CDR2 YNNKEL, per germline (reference sequence). Trimming stripped 0 bases from V and 2 bases from J, with 8 bases between. This CDR3 is CASSQERGAYNEQFF. Written as DNA, the CDR3 is TGTGCCAGCAGCCAAGAGCGGGGCGCCTACAATGAGCAGTTCTTC.

This clonotype has just a few counts. J is TRBJ2-7 and V is TRBV20-1; 15 nucleotides match TRBD2. CDR1 and CDR2 from the germline V gene are DFQATT and SNEGSKA (reference sequence). The CDR3 has 16 residues. Trimming took 5 bases from V and 5 from J; bases not matched to a gene: 10. The CDR3 DNA reads as TGCAGTGCTCCCGGGACTAGCGGGGGGATTAGCCACGAGCAGTACTTC. Protein product: CSAPGTSGGISHEQYF.

The rearrangement uses TRBV13 and TRBJ2-7; D remains ambiguous. V lost 3 bases, J lost 0 bases, and 6 bases lay in between. Germline V gene lookup returns CDR1 PRHDT and CDR2 FYEKMQ (reference sequence). The CDR3 spans 13 residues. The CDR3 loop reads CASSLNPSYEQYF. The CDR3 DNA reads as TGTGCCAGCAGCTTGAATCCCTCCTACGAGCAGTACTTC. Using reference TRBV13 and TRBJ2-7 for the parts outside the CDR3, the full variable domain is AAGVIQSPRHLIKEKRETATLKCYPIPRHDTVYWYQQGPGQDPQFLISFYEKMQSDKGSIPDRFSAQQFSDYHSELNMSSLELGDSALYFCASSLNPSYEQYFGPGTRLTVT.

V and J are TRBV20-1 and TRBJ2-3, with D tentatively TRBD2 (6 bases). This CDR3 has 15 amino acids. Trimming removed 2 bases from V and 0 bases from J, with 12 bases in between. Germline V gene sequence: CDR1 DFQATT, CDR2 SNEGSKA (reference sequence). The CDR3 is CSARRASESTDTQYF. Written as DNA, the CDR3 is TGCAGTGCTAGACGGGCTAGCGAAAGCACAGATACGCAGTATTTT.

This clonotype was counted only a few times. The J gene is TRBJ2-7, the V gene TRBV15; D is perhaps TRBD1 or TRBD2 (5 bases each). V was cut by 0 bases and J by 1 base, with 10 bases left in between. Germline V CDR1 and CDR2: LNHNV, YYDKDF (reference sequence). This CDR3 comprises 15 residues. CDR3 sequence reads: CATSRDLGESYEQYF. CDR3 coding DNA: TGTGCCACCAGCAGAGATTTGGGGGAATCCTACGAGCAGTACTTC.

This clonotype has a handful of counts. The chain carries TRBV7-2 and TRBJ2-1; 11 bases fit TRBD2. Germline CDR1 is SGHTA and CDR2 is FQGNSA. The CDR3 is 21 amino acids. With 0 bases clipped from V and 0 bases from J, the junction kept 13 bases outside the gene matches. CDR3 DNA: TGTGCCAGCAGCTTAGCCTTTCTAGCGGGGGGCCGAGGAGGCTCCTACAATGAGCAGTTCTTC. It is translated as CASSLAFLAGGRGGSYNEQFF.

This clonotype was seen a few times. The rearrangement uses TRBV29-1 and TRBJ2-1; 8 positions agree with TRBD1. CDR3 length equals 16 residues. Germline CDR1 is SQVTM and CDR2 is ANQGSEA. With V trimmed by 6 bases and J by 2 bases, 12 bases remained unmatched. The chain's CDR3 is CSVAGGASVPYNEQFF. Written as DNA, the CDR3 is TGCAGCGTCGCAGGGGGCGCGTCTGTACCCTACAATGAGCAGTTCTTC.

This clonotype was detected many times. This chain joins TRBV11-2 and TRBJ1-1; D gene ambiguous. Germline values: CDR1 SGHAT, CDR2 FQNNGV. Trimming left V 2 bases short and J 0 bases short, with 22 bases between. The CDR3 totals 19 residues. The CDR3 nucleotides read TGTGCCAGCAGCTTAAACCCCGCATGGTTCGAGAAATTGAACACTGAAGCTTTCTTT. The encoded protein is CASSLNPAWFEKLNTEAFF.

In its sample, this clonotype was seen many times. The V and J genes are TRBV4-1 and TRBJ1-1; the D is unclear. This CDR3 is built from 15 residues. The V gene's germline CDR1 is MGHRA and CDR2 YSYEKL. V was shortened by 0 bases and J by 0 bases, with 8 bases between the two germline ends. In nucleotides, the CDR3 is TGCGCCAGCAGCCAAGAGGGGAATATGAACACTGAAGCTTTCTTT. Translated: CASSQEGNMNTEAFF.

The rearrangement uses TRBV13 and TRBJ2-5, with D perhaps matching TRBD1 (5 bases). V was cut by 5 bases and J by 5 bases, with 12 bases left in between. The CDR3 has 13 residues. Germline loops: CDR1 PRHDT, CDR2 FYEKMQ (reference sequence). The CDR3 DNA is TGTGCCAGCAGCCCCACCCACAGGGAGACCCAGTACTTC. Its protein product is CASSPTHRETQYF.

This clonotype was detected many times. The chain employs TRBV3-1 and TRBJ1-2, with 10 bases lining up with TRBD1. The V segment lost 4 bases and the J segment 7 bases; nucleotides outside the gene matches: 9. The CDR3 totals 15 residues. The germline V gene encodes CDR1 LGHDT and CDR2 YNNKEL (reference sequence). CDR3: CASSPKTGGGSGYTF. The CDR3 DNA reads as TGTGCCAGCAGCCCCAAGACAGGGGGCGGATCTGGCTACACCTTC.